This passage covers 32 T cell receptor beta chains from one sample sequenced in a study of blood T cell repertoires in COVID-19. Libraries were prepared by immunoSEQ multiplex PCR; TCRdb keeps only in-frame clonotypes and omits some of them. The sample includes around 120,000 clones, around 87% seen only once; the top ten take 30%. The sample consisted of peripheral blood. The receptors come from a woman aged 65 to 85 with acute or convalescent COVID-19.

The genes are TRBV2 and TRBJ2-7; 7 bases are a match to TRBD2. Trimming at V came to 6 bases and at J to 0 bases, leaving 5 bases not matched to a gene. The CDR3 totals 14 residues. Germline CDR1 SNHLY, CDR2 FYNNEI. CDR3 amino acids: CASRGRGSSYEQYF. The CDR3 DNA sequence: TGTGCCAGCAGAGGGAGGGGAAGCTCCTACGAGCAGTACTTC.

This chain joins TRBV11-3 and TRBJ1-6, with TRBD1 identical over 7 bases. The CDR3 consists of 14 residues. J gave up 7 bases and V 5 bases, and 5 bases lay outside the gene matches. Germline V gives CDR1 SGHNT, CDR2 YENEEA. The CDR3 spells CASSTNRGNSPLHF. Here the CDR3 DNA reads TGTGCCAGCAGCACCAACAGGGGAAATTCACCCCTCCACTTT.

The chain combines TRBV28 with TRBJ2-7; the match to TRBD1 covers 7 bases. There are 15 residues in the CDR3. J lost 3 bases, V lost 5 bases, and 10 bases had no gene match. The germline gives CDR1 MDHEN, CDR2 SYDVKM. The CDR3 DNA is TGTGCCAGCAGTGGATCCGGGACAGAATACTACGAGCAGTACTTC. The encoded protein is CASSGSGTEYYEQYF.

The chain employs TRBV7-2 and TRBJ1-3; 9 positions match TRBD1. The V segment lost 5 bases and the J segment 3 bases; nucleotides outside the gene matches: 8. CDR3 length equals 16 residues. CDR1 is SGHTA and CDR2 is FQGNSA in the germline V gene. CDR3 loop: CASSLRRDRVGNTIYF. The CDR3 bases are TGTGCCAGCAGCCTTCGCCGGGACAGGGTTGGAAACACCATATATTTT.

V usage is TRBV6-2 or TRBV6-3 and J usage is TRBJ2-7, with D perhaps TRBD1 (5 bases). CDR1 and CDR2 from the germline V gene are MNHEY and SVGEGT. V shed 6 bases and J shed 5 bases, with 17 bases lying between them. This CDR3 contains 14 residues. The CDR3 DNA sequence: TGTGCCAGCAGCCGGCAGGGAACCGAGAACGAGCAGTACTTC. Amino acid sequence: CASSRQGTENEQYF.

This clone was picked up a small number of times. The chain combines TRBV3-1 (or the pseudogene TRBV3-2) with TRBJ1-4; D is unclear. V lost 1 base and J lost 8, with 14 bases in between. Germline V gene sequence: CDR1 LGHDT, CDR2 YNNKEL (reference sequence). This CDR3 has 15 amino acids. CDR3 sequence: CASSQVGGNWEKLFF. CDR3 nucleotide sequence: TGTGCCAGCAGCCAAGTGGGAGGGAACTGGGAAAAACTGTTTTTT.

This chain connects TRBV18 to TRBJ2-5, with 7 bases matching TRBD2. V gave up 4 bases and J gave up 7 bases; unmatched junction bases: 12. CDR3 size: 15 residues. The germline V gene has CDR1 KGHSH and CDR2 LQKENI. CDR3 in amino acids: CASSQTTTSRWTQYF. In nucleotides, the CDR3 is TGTGCCAGCTCACAAACAACGACTAGCCGGTGGACCCAGTACTTC.

This chain links TRBV24-1 with TRBJ2-2; D remains unclear. V shed 0 bases and J shed 4 bases, with 14 bases lying between them. CDR1 and CDR2 from the germline V gene are KGHDR and SFDVKD. The CDR3 runs to 17 residues. In DNA, the CDR3 is TGTGCCACCAGTGATTTGTCCTCGAGGCGAGGCACCGGGGAGCTGTTTTTT. This sequence encodes CATSDLSSRRGTGELFF.

In regard to this clone: This is likely a read error, given that the CDR3 carries no conserved phenylalanine or tryptophan at its end. Because the CDR3's place on the DNA is in doubt, the DNA is left out and the CDR3 is given as listed by TCRdb. The chain has TRBV5-6 and TRBJ1-1. CDR1 and CDR2 (germline): SGHDT, YYEEEE. From its first to its last residue, the CDR3 has 13 amino acids. The CDR3 region is CASSLASAGAFVL.

The chain joins TRBV28 to TRBJ1-2; weak D call: TRBD1 (6 bases). The CDR3 sequence is 11 residues long. Germline CDR1 is MDHEN and CDR2 is SYDVKM. V was cut by 10 bases and J by 7 bases, with 13 bases left in between. The CDR3 sequence: CANGGLGGYTF. CDR3 DNA sequence: TGTGCCAACGGGGGGCTGGGTGGCTACACCTTC.

The V call is TRBV6-1, the J call TRBJ1-1; D might be TRBD1 (5 bases). Germline V CDR1 and CDR2: MNHNS, SASEGT. The CDR3 runs 14 residues. The ends were cut back, 3 bases at V and 5 bases at J, with 13 bases in the middle. The CDR3 DNA reads as TGTGCCAGCAGTGAGCGGGCCGGGGGAACTGAAGCTTTCTTT. It translates to CASSERAGGTEAFF.

This clone showed up just once. V and J are TRBV3-1 (or the pseudogene TRBV3-2) and TRBJ1-3; no definite D call. V lost 0 bases and J 0 bases, leaving 6 bases between the germline ends. This CDR3 has 15 residues. Germline CDR1 reads LGHDT; CDR2 reads YNNKEL (reference sequence). Written as DNA, the CDR3 is TGTGCCAGCAGCCAAGATGCCGGCTCTGGAAACACCATATATTTT. This sequence encodes CASSQDAGSGNTIYF.

The chain has TRBV6-5 and TRBJ1-2; 8 bases are shared with TRBD1. Germline values: CDR1 MNHEY, CDR2 SVGAGI. V was clipped by 2 bases and J by 4 bases; unmatched bases: 3. The CDR3 runs 14 residues. CDR3 sequence (DNA): TGTGCCAGCAGTTACAGGGACAGGTTCTATGGCTACACCTTC. It translates to CASSYRDRFYGYTF.

The chain recombines TRBV18 with TRBJ2-3, with 9 bases matching TRBD1. The V gene end was trimmed by 6 bases and the J gene end by 1 base; junction bases not matched to a gene: 5. The CDR3 totals 15 residues. The germline V gene encodes CDR1 KGHSH and CDR2 LQKENI. This chain's CDR3 is CASSHRDRGTDTQYF. For the CDR3, the DNA is TGTGCCAGCTCCCACCGGGACAGGGGCACAGATACGCAGTATTTT.

This clone appeared a few times. The genes are TRBV19 and TRBJ1-1; 8 nucleotides align to TRBD1. The CDR3 is 14 residues long. Per germline, CDR1 LNHDA and CDR2 SQIVND (reference sequence). The V and J ends lost 5 bases and 3 bases, in that order; junction bases with no gene match: 5. The CDR3 loop is CASSADRGYTEAFF. CDR3 DNA sequence: TGTGCCAGTAGTGCAGACAGGGGCTACACTGAAGCTTTCTTT.

The chain uses TRBV2 and TRBJ1-1; D is perhaps TRBD1 (5 bases). Germline assignment: CDR1 SNHLY and CDR2 FYNNEI. The CDR3 totals 14 residues. The ends were cut back, 4 bases at V and 2 bases at J, with 11 bases in the middle. This chain's CDR3 is CASSVGRTNTEAFF. As DNA, the CDR3 is TGTGCCAGCAGTGTAGGGCGGACAAACACTGAAGCTTTCTTT.

The chain links TRBV15 to TRBJ2-1; the match to TRBD2 covers 9 bases. The V segment lost 1 base and the J segment 6 bases; nucleotides outside the gene matches: 10. The CDR3 loop spans 17 amino acids. CDR1 and CDR2 from the germline V gene are LNHNV and YYDKDF (reference sequence). The CDR3 spells CATSRVTVKRGANEQFF. Here the CDR3 DNA reads TGTGCCACCAGCAGAGTGACTGTCAAGCGGGGGGCCAATGAGCAGTTCTTC.

V usage is TRBV27 and J usage is TRBJ1-5; TRBD1 might be the D (6 bases). The V end lost 3 bases, the J end lost 4 bases, and 13 bases lay between the germline ends. CDR3 length: 15 amino acids. Germline V gives CDR1 MNHEY, CDR2 SMNVEV (reference sequence). The CDR3 DNA follows: TGTGCCAGCAGTTTTGCTGGGGGCCGGAATCAGCCCCAGCATTTT. Protein: CASSFAGGRNQPQHF.

The chain joins TRBV9 to TRBJ2-7; D might be TRBD2 (7 bases). In germline, CDR1 is SGDLS, CDR2 YYNGEE. Deletions cut 4 bases from V and 2 bases from J, with 13 bases between. The CDR3 is 14 residues long. The CDR3 spells CASSPWGGAYEQYF. DNA for the CDR3: TGTGCCAGCAGCCCTTGGGGGGGCGCCTACGAGCAGTACTTC.

The chain is built from TRBV5-6 and TRBJ2-5; tentative D call: TRBD2 (5 bases). The CDR3 spans 11 residues. The germline CDR1 and CDR2 sequences are SGHDT and YYEEEE. The ends were cut back, 7 bases at V and 6 bases at J, with 10 bases in the middle. The CDR3 DNA reads as TGTGCCAGCGGATCGGGGAAGACCCAGTACTTC. It yields the protein CASGSGKTQYF.

J is TRBJ1-6 and V is TRBV27; D is perhaps TRBD1 (5 bases). There are 16 residues in the CDR3. Germline V lookup: CDR1 MNHEY, CDR2 SMNVEV (reference sequence). V lost 5 bases to trimming and J lost 5 bases, with 16 bases between them. The CDR3 DNA sequence: TGTGCCAGCAGTACCACCCGGGCAGGGAATAATTCACCCCTCCACTTT. Translated, it gives CASSTTRAGNNSPLHF.

V is TRBV9 and J is TRBJ2-3; 8 positions agree with TRBD2. Germline loops: CDR1 SGDLS, CDR2 YYNGEE. CDR3 length: 17 residues. Losses at the gene ends were 3 bases for V and 2 bases for J; bases not matched to a gene: 11. CDR3 nucleotide sequence: TGTGCCAGCAGCGCCCCCCGGGAGGGGGGGGCCACAGATACGCAGTATTTT. Its protein is CASSAPREGGATDTQYF.

Concerning this clone: The identical CDR3 is also encoded by other nucleotide sequences in the sample. The chain links TRBV11-3 to TRBJ2-7, with D maybe TRBD2 (5 bases). Germline V gene sequence: CDR1 SGHNT, CDR2 YENEEA. There are 15 residues in the CDR3. V was trimmed by 1 base and J by 0 bases, leaving 10 bases between them. The CDR3 nucleotides read TGTGCCAGCAGCTTAGTGAGGGAAACCTCCTACGAGCAGTACTTC. As protein: CASSLVRETSYEQYF.

The CDR3 protein is CASSLPTGDYGYTF. CDR3 DNA: TGTGCCAGCAGCCTACCGACAGGGGACTATGGCTACACCTTC. The chain couples TRBV5-4 to TRBJ1-2; TRBD1 matches 8 bases. The V gene's germline CDR1 is SGHNT and CDR2 YYREEE (reference sequence). The V gene end was trimmed by 4 bases and the J gene end by 3 bases; junction bases not matched to a gene: 5. CDR3 length: 14 amino acids.

The rearrangement uses TRBV7-9 and TRBJ1-2; unclear D gene. Germline loops: CDR1 SEHNR, CDR2 FQNEAQ (reference sequence). Deletions cut 5 bases from V and 0 bases from J, with 7 bases between. This CDR3 has 13 residues. CDR3 sequence (DNA): TGTGCCAGCAGCCCGACACCTAACTATGGCTACACCTTC. Amino acid sequence: CASSPTPNYGYTF.

This clone was seen only once. This sequence joins TRBV29-1 and TRBJ1-1; no reliable D call. V lost 8 bases and J lost 5, with 12 bases in between. Looked up from germline, CDR1 is SQVTM and CDR2 is ANQGSEA. The CDR3 has 11 residues. CDR3 sequence (DNA): TGCAGCACACGAGGGCGAACTGAAGCTTTCTTT. The encoded protein is CSTRGRTEAFF. The complete variable domain, with remaining parts taken from reference TRBV29-1 and TRBJ1-1, reads SAVISQKPSRDICQRGTSLTIQCQVDSQVTMMFWYRQQPGQSLTLIATANQGSEATYESGFVIDKFPISRPNLTFSTLTVSNMSPEDSSIYLCSTRGRTEAFFGQGTRLTVV.

The sample holds a few counts of this clone. The rearrangement uses TRBV5-1 and TRBJ2-3, with TRBD2 identical over 12 bases. V lost 4 bases, J lost 6 bases, and 6 bases stayed unmatched. The length of the CDR3 is 15 residues. Germline V gene data show CDR1 as SGHRS and CDR2 as YFSETQ. CDR3 in amino acids: CASSASGGAGDTQYF. The CDR3 DNA reads TGCGCCAGCAGCGCTAGCGGGGGGGCCGGGGATACGCAGTATTTT. The full variable domain, its missing parts supplied by reference TRBV5-1 and TRBJ2-3, is KAGVTQTPRYLIKTRGQQVTLSCSPISGHRSVSWYQQTPGQGLQFLFEYFSETQRNKGNFPGRFSGRQFSNSRSEMNVSTLELGDSALYLCASSASGGAGDTQYFGPGTRLTVL.

This clone was seen a handful of times. The chain links TRBV6-4 to TRBJ1-1, with D possibly matching TRBD1 (5 bases). The CDR3 has 13 residues. V lost 6 bases and J lost 1, with 9 bases in between. CDR1 is MRHNA and CDR2 is SNTAGT in the germline V gene. CDR3 protein: CASSRQTNTEAFF. The CDR3 DNA is TGTGCCAGCAGCAGACAGACGAACACTGAAGCTTTCTTT.

This chain joins TRBV15 and TRBJ1-2; D possibly corresponds to TRBD1 (6 bases). CDR1 LNHNV and CDR2 YYDKDF come from the germline V gene (reference sequence). Trimming left V 0 bases short and J 2 bases short, with 7 bases between. This CDR3 contains 14 residues. This CDR3 reads CATSRDRGNYGYTF. DNA for the CDR3: TGTGCCACCAGCAGAGACAGGGGAAACTATGGCTACACCTTC.

The V and J genes are TRBV23-1 and TRBJ2-7, with a tentative D call TRBD1 (5 bases). TRBV23-1 is an ORF, with its function uncertain. The V and J ends lost 0 bases and 7 bases respectively, with 16 bases between them. The CDR3 loop spans 15 amino acids. CDR3 residues: CASSQSGAGSGEQYF. CDR3 sequence (DNA): TGCGCCAGCAGTCAATCTGGTGCAGGGTCGGGTGAGCAGTACTTC.

V gene TRBV19 combines with J gene TRBJ2-7; 10 bases agree with TRBD2. Germline assignment: CDR1 LNHDA and CDR2 SQIVND (reference sequence). J lost 4 bases, V lost 3 bases, and 6 bases had no gene match. The CDR3 totals 15 residues. CDR3 sequence reads: CASSISLAGVYEQYF. The CDR3 DNA is TGTGCCAGTAGTATTTCCCTAGCGGGGGTATACGAGCAGTACTTC.

This chain connects TRBV11-2 to TRBJ2-2; no clear D. V was clipped by 1 base and J by 1 base, with 10 bases between them. CDR1 is SGHAT, CDR2 FQNNGV, per germline. The CDR3 is 16 residues long. The CDR3 loop reads CASSLGLPRNTGELFF. The CDR3 DNA reads TGTGCCAGCAGCTTAGGACTCCCGCGGAACACCGGGGAGCTGTTTTTT.